The 10 T cell receptor beta chains below were found in one sample sequenced in a study of blood T cells in healthy people across ages (dated by TCRdb to about 2015). The method behind the library was 5' RACE. The reads were generated on an Illumina HiSeq 2500. The second PCR ran for about 7 to 11 cycles and used a J-beta primer mix along with a sample-barcoded 5' primer. TCRdb reanalyzed the raw reads on its own, using fastp at Q25 for trimming and MiXCR for clone calling, and kept in-frame beta chains. Merged by CDR3 protein, the rows form single entries marked with the most common genes and DNA. This sample holds some 1.5 million distinct CDR3 sequences; roughly 28% were observed only once. The top ten hold roughly 8% of the sample. Sequenced: blood. These receptors came from a woman aged 25 to 39 in good health.

V and J are TRBV25-1 and TRBJ1-2; D unresolved. Trimming removed 2 bases at V and 4 bases at J, with 26 bases between. This CDR3 spans 19 amino acids. CDR1 MGHDK and CDR2 SYGVNS come from the germline V gene. The CDR3 spells CASSEPVGIFHPSSYGYTF. The CDR3 DNA sequence: TGTGCCAGCAGTGAACCTGTGGGTATTTTTCATCCATCTAGCTATGGCTACACCTTC.

This clonotype was seen a few times. This sequence joins TRBV7-2 and TRBJ1-2; D gene ambiguous. V gave up 1 base and J gave up 8 bases, with 11 bases separating them. CDR3 length equals 13 residues. Germline V lookup: CDR1 SGHTA, CDR2 FQGNSA. This CDR3 is CASSLDPAFGYTF. The CDR3 DNA follows: TGTGCCAGCAGCTTAGACCCGGCATTCGGCTACACCTTC.

About this clonotype: A much larger clone lies one base from this, so it may be a read error. This is likely a read error, given that the CDR3 carries no conserved phenylalanine or tryptophan at its end. The chain uses TRBV29-1 and TRBJ1-2; 9 nucleotides align to TRBD1. V shed 0 bases and J 3 bases; nucleotides not matched to a gene: 5. From germline, CDR1 is SQVTM and CDR2 ANQGSEA. The CDR3 contains 15 residues. DNA for the CDR3: TGCAGCGTTGAAGATTCATGGGACAGGGACTATGGCTACACCTCC. Translation gives CSVEDSWDRDYGYTS.

The chain combines TRBV20-1 with TRBJ1-1; a possible D gene is TRBD1 (5 bases). There are 13 residues in the CDR3. V dropped 4 bases and J dropped 8 bases, with 17 bases sitting between them. Germline V gene data show CDR1 as DFQATT and CDR2 as SNEGSKA (reference sequence). DNA for the CDR3: TGCAGTGCTAAAGGGACGGAGAACAGGGAAGCTTTCTTT. Translating it yields CSAKGTENREAFF.

This clonotype was recorded a few times. CDR3 in amino acids: CSVPGDDSNQPQHF. CDR3 nucleotide sequence: TGCAGCGTCCCGGGGGATGATAGCAATCAGCCCCAGCATTTT. V usage is TRBV29-1 and J usage is TRBJ1-5, with D tentatively TRBD1 (5 bases). The CDR3 is 14 amino acids. Germline V gene sequence: CDR1 SQVTM, CDR2 ANQGSEA. V lost 6 bases and J 0 bases, leaving 12 bases between the germline ends.

Of note for this clonotype: This may be a read error, as it is one base from a much larger clone. The chain uses TRBV9 and TRBJ2-7; 8 nucleotides agree with TRBD2. This CDR3 is 14 amino acids long. Germline CDR1 and CDR2: SGDLS and YYNGEE. The DNA for the CDR3 is TGTGCCAGCAGCTCACTAGCGGAAAGTTACGGGCAGTACTTC. This sequence encodes CASSSLAESYGQYF.

The CDR3 reads CASSQEHTQYF. The DNA of the CDR3 is TGTGCCAGCAGCCAAGAACATACGCAGTATTTT. The chain combines TRBV3-1 with TRBJ2-3, with no clear D. Germline V lookup: CDR1 LGHDT, CDR2 YNNKEL (reference sequence). The V end was cut by 0 bases, the J end by 7 bases, with 2 bases between. The CDR3 runs 11 residues.

Turning to this clonotype: One end of the junction fails to match germline, which may point to a read error. The rearrangement joins TRBV29-1 to TRBJ2-5, with TRBD1 matching over 9 bases. The germline gives CDR1 SQVTM, CDR2 ANQGSEA. The CDR3 spans 14 residues. In DNA form, the CDR3 reads TGCAGCGCTAACAGGGGGCCAGGGCGGGAGACCCAGTGCTTC. Amino acid sequence: CSANRGPGRETQCF.

Notes on this clonotype: A read error may account for a junction end that differs from germline. The chain recombines TRBV12-3 or TRBV12-4 with TRBJ2-3; no clear D. This CDR3 is built from 14 residues. CDR3 region: CASSLKGSTDAQYF. The CDR3 bases are TGTGCCAGCAGTTTAAAGGGTTCCACAGATGCGCAGTATTTT.

The chain links TRBV7-3 to TRBJ1-5, with unresolved D. Germline CDR1 SGHTA, CDR2 FQGTGA. This CDR3 comprises 13 residues. Deletions cut 0 bases from V and 7 bases from J, with 7 bases between. In DNA form, the CDR3 reads TGTGCCAGCAGCTTAACCCCCCAACAGCCCCAGCATTTT. Its translation is CASSLTPQQPQHF.